Following are 29 T cell receptor beta chains from one sample sequenced in a study of T-cell memory formation after mild COVID-19 (dated by TCRdb to the early 2020s). Libraries came from 5' RACE. The sequencer was an Illumina NovaSeq 6000. TCRdb reanalyzed the raw reads on its own, using fastp at Q25 for trimming and MiXCR for clone calling, and kept in-frame beta chains. One record per CDR3 amino acid sequence lists the most common genes and DNA. Counted in this sample were 140,000 or so distinct CDR3 sequences; around 15% of them appeared once. Clones ranked in the top ten supply about 26% of the sample. What was sequenced was PBMCs or a T cell subset sorted from them (not recorded which). These receptors originate from an adult woman who had mild COVID-19 (a few samples of this study predate the infection). The sample titles of this study are shuffled in the database, so cell type and time point are left out; the donor was told from shared clones.

The V call is TRBV4-2, the J call TRBJ2-3; no reliable D call. Germline V CDR1 and CDR2: LGHNA, YNFKEQ. The CDR3 contains 13 residues. V lost 0 bases, J lost 2 bases, and 3 bases lay in between. Here the CDR3 reads CASSQDVTDTQYF. The CDR3 DNA reads as TGTGCCAGCAGCCAAGATGTCACAGATACGCAGTATTTT.

This clonotype was counted a few times. The rearrangement joins TRBV7-8 to TRBJ1-5; 7 positions match TRBD1. Germline loops: CDR1 SGHVS, CDR2 FQNEAQ. Trimming took 8 bases from V and 10 from J; bases not matched to a gene: 14. The CDR3 length is 14 residues. The CDR3 region is CASGGGGTVGPQHF. CDR3 nucleotide sequence: TGTGCCAGCGGAGGGGGCGGGACAGTAGGACCCCAGCATTTT.

J is TRBJ2-3 and V is TRBV5-6; no firm D call. CDR3 length: 13 residues. V was trimmed by 0 bases and J by 3 bases, leaving 5 bases between them. Germline V gives CDR1 SGHDT, CDR2 YYEEEE. CDR3 in amino acids: CASSLGLTDTQYF. The CDR3 DNA reads as TGTGCCAGCAGCTTGGGTCTAACAGATACGCAGTATTTT.

There are many counts of this clonotype. The chain is built from TRBV24-1 and TRBJ2-3, with D perhaps assigned TRBD1 or TRBD2 (5 bases each). The germline V gene encodes CDR1 KGHDR and CDR2 SFDVKD. V was clipped by 3 bases and J by 3 bases, with 12 bases between them. There are 15 residues in the CDR3. DNA for the CDR3: TGTGCCACCAGTGATCAGGGAGAAGGGACAGATACGCAGTATTTT. The encoded protein is CATSDQGEGTDTQYF.

This sequence joins TRBV15 and TRBJ2-3; possibly TRBD1 or TRBD2 for D (5 bases each). The V gene lost 3 bases and the J gene lost 4 bases, with 11 bases spanning the gap. Germline assignment: CDR1 LNHNV and CDR2 YYDKDF (reference sequence). There are 14 residues in the CDR3. The CDR3: CATSSARGSDTQYF. The CDR3 nucleotides read TGTGCCACCAGCAGTGCACGGGGCTCAGATACGCAGTATTTT. The entire variable domain, with the rest obtained from reference TRBV15 and TRBJ2-3, is as follows: DAMVIQNPRYQVTQFGKPVTLSCSQTLNHNVMYWYQQKSSQAPKLLFHYYDKDFNNEADTPDNFQSRRPNTSFCFLDIRSPGLGDTAMYLCATSSARGSDTQYFGPGTRLTVL.

This clonotype came up many times. This sequence joins TRBV7-6 and TRBJ2-5; 10 nucleotides match TRBD2. V dropped 5 bases and J dropped 2; count of bases not matched to a gene: 2. Germline V lookup: CDR1 SGHVS, CDR2 FNYEAQ. There are 14 residues in the CDR3. CDR3 nucleotide sequence: TGTGCCAGCAGCCAGACTAGCGGGCAAGAGACCCAGTACTTC. Translation: CASSQTSGQETQYF.

This CDR3 is CASSRGQLQYGYTF. The DNA for the CDR3 is TGTGCCAGCAGTCGTGGACAGCTACAATATGGCTACACCTTC. V and J are TRBV7-9 and TRBJ1-2, with a tentative D call TRBD1 (6 bases). V was cut by 6 bases and J by 5 bases, with 16 bases left in between. This CDR3 spans 14 amino acids. Germline-derived CDR1 and CDR2 are SEHNR and FQNEAQ (reference sequence).

This sequence joins TRBV12-3 or TRBV12-4 and TRBJ2-3; 11 bases agree with TRBD2. After removal of 6 bases from V and 4 bases from J, the junction contained 9 bases not matched to a gene. The CDR3 is 16 residues long. The chain's CDR3 is CASSQTSGDSPDTQYF. The CDR3 nucleotides read TGTGCCAGCAGCCAGACTAGCGGGGACTCCCCAGATACGCAGTATTTT.

This clonotype has a handful of counts. The chain has TRBV20-1 and TRBJ1-2; D is unclear. CDR1 is DFQATT, CDR2 SNEGSKA, per germline (reference sequence). CDR3 length equals 17 residues. V was pared by 0 bases and J by 7 bases, with 24 bases between. The chain's CDR3 is CSARDREEGGSGLGYTF. The CDR3 DNA sequence: TGCAGTGCTAGAGATCGGGAGGAGGGCGGATCGGGTCTTGGCTACACCTTC.

CDR3 protein: CASSLVPGPPHNEQFF. The CDR3 nucleotides are TGTGCCAGCAGTTTAGTCCCGGGACCCCCGCACAATGAGCAGTTCTTC. The chain has TRBV12-3 or TRBV12-4 and TRBJ2-1; D may match TRBD1 or TRBD2 (5 bases each). This CDR3 comprises 16 residues. V was cut by 1 base and J by 5 bases, with 15 bases left in between.

In this sample, this clonotype turned up once. The J gene is TRBJ2-6, the V gene TRBV30; tentatively, D is TRBD1 or TRBD2 (5 bases each). The V end lost 2 bases, the J end lost 1 base, and 6 bases lay between the germline ends. Germline V lookup: CDR1 GTSNPN, CDR2 SVGIG (reference sequence). CDR3 size: 14 residues. CDR3 sequence: CAWSWGSGANVLTF. The CDR3, as DNA: TGTGCCTGGAGTTGGGGGTCTGGGGCCAACGTCCTGACTTTC.

V usage is TRBV25-1 and J usage is TRBJ1-5, with no clear D. V was shortened by 1 base and J by 6 bases, with 7 bases between the two germline ends. This CDR3 is built from 13 residues. The V gene's germline CDR1 is MGHDK and CDR2 SYGVNS. CDR3 region: CASSEFVGQPQHF. In nucleotides, the CDR3 is TGTGCCAGCAGTGAATTCGTCGGTCAGCCCCAGCATTTT.

This clonotype was found a few times. The gene calls are TRBV24-1 and TRBJ2-5; TRBD2 matches 10 bases. Germline V CDR1 and CDR2: KGHDR, SFDVKD. The V and J ends lost 4 bases and 5 bases, in that order; junction bases with no gene match: 9. The length of the CDR3 is 16 residues. The CDR3 protein is CATSDAYSGRSETQYF. As DNA, the CDR3 is TGTGCCACCAGTGACGCCTATAGCGGGAGGTCGGAGACCCAGTACTTC.

The J gene is TRBJ2-1, the V gene TRBV27; D might be TRBD1 (6 bases). Germline V CDR1 and CDR2: MNHEY, SMNVEV (reference sequence). The CDR3 extends over 14 amino acids. Trimming took 5 bases from V and 8 from J, leaving 16 bases between them. CDR3 DNA: TGTGCCAGCAGTCCACTGCTCAGGGGCCATGAGCAGTTCTTC. The encoded protein is CASSPLLRGHEQFF.

This rearrangement joins TRBV19 to TRBJ1-5; D not resolved. The CDR3 has 14 amino acids. CDR1 and CDR2 (germline): LNHDA, SQIVND (reference sequence). The V end lost 8 bases, the J end lost 2 bases, and 13 bases lay between the germline ends. This CDR3 is CASALTVGNQPQHF. CDR3 DNA: TGTGCCAGTGCCTTGACGGTGGGCAATCAGCCCCAGCATTTT. Full variable domain (missing parts from reference TRBV19 and TRBJ1-5): DGGITQSPKYLFRKEGQNVTLSCEQNLNHDAMYWYRQDPGQGLRLIYYSQIVNDFQKGDIAEGYSVSREKKESFPLTVTSAQKNPTAFYLCASALTVGNQPQHFGDGTRLSIL.

The chain recombines TRBV11-2 with TRBJ2-7; the match to TRBD2 covers 8 bases. This CDR3 comprises 13 residues. Losses at the gene ends were 6 bases for V and 7 bases for J; bases not matched to a gene: 8. Germline loops: CDR1 SGHAT, CDR2 FQNNGV. The CDR3 region has the DNA TGTGCCAGCAGTCCGACTAGCGTCTGGGAGCAGTACTTC. As protein: CASSPTSVWEQYF.

The chain carries TRBV4-1 and TRBJ1-1, with unresolved D. Trimming left V 0 bases short and J 1 base short, with 12 bases between. Germline V gene sequence: CDR1 MGHRA, CDR2 YSYEKL. This CDR3 region has 16 residues. CDR3 loop: CASSQDSRNSNTEAFF. CDR3 nucleotide sequence: TGCGCCAGCAGCCAAGATAGTCGGAATTCGAACACTGAAGCTTTCTTT.

This clonotype turned up a few times. The chain has TRBV28 and TRBJ1-2; D is undetermined. The length of the CDR3 is 16 residues. V lost 6 bases and J 4 bases, leaving 21 bases between the germline ends. Germline assignment: CDR1 MDHEN and CDR2 SYDVKM. The CDR3 region is CASSNPEPPVLYGYTF. The DNA of the CDR3 is TGTGCCAGCAGCAACCCGGAGCCCCCTGTTCTCTATGGCTACACCTTC.

The V gene is TRBV3-1, the J gene TRBJ2-1, with 7 bases aligning to TRBD2. Losses at the gene ends were 4 bases for V and 8 bases for J; bases not matched to a gene: 17. CDR3 size: 17 residues. The germline V gene has CDR1 LGHDT and CDR2 YNNKEL (reference sequence). CDR3 in DNA: TGTGCCAGCAGCCCGAGGAGGGGCGCGGGGGTAAACTATGAGCAGTTCTTC. Protein product: CASSPRRGAGVNYEQFF.

The chain couples TRBV15 to TRBJ2-4; D may be TRBD1 (5 bases). Germline V lookup: CDR1 LNHNV, CDR2 YYDKDF (reference sequence). The CDR3 has 15 residues. Trimming left V 10 bases short and J 0 bases short, with 16 bases between. The CDR3 DNA reads as TGTGCCATTGAAGAGATGGGGCTAGCCAAAAACATTCAGTACTTC. As protein: CAIEEMGLAKNIQYF.

About this clonotype itself: This may be a read error: a much more frequent sequence differs by one nucleotide. This chain links TRBV7-6 with TRBJ1-5, with a weak D call TRBD1 (5 bases). Germline values: CDR1 SGHVS, CDR2 FNYEAQ. The CDR3 has 15 residues. CDR3 amino acids: CASSLTRDVNQPQHF. The CDR3 DNA reads TGTGCCAGCAGCCTAACCCGGGACGTCAATCAACCCCAGCATTTT. The full variable domain, completed using reference TRBV7-6 and TRBJ1-5, is GAGVSQSPRYKVTKRGQDVALRCDPISGHVSLYWYRQALGQGPEFLTYFNYEAQQDKSGLPNDRFSAERPEGSISTLTIQRTEQRDSAMYRCASSLTRDVNQPQHFGDGTRLSIL.

In this sample, this clonotype turned up a few times. CDR3 DNA sequence: TGCGCCAGCAGCTTGAACGGAGGGAGAGCACTATCCTTTATGAACACTGAAGCTTTCTTT. This translates into CASSLNGGRALSFMNTEAFF. The J gene is TRBJ1-1, the V gene TRBV5-1; D gene uncertain. V dropped 1 base and J dropped 0 bases, with 25 bases sitting between them. The CDR3 runs to 20 residues. Germline CDR1 and CDR2: SGHRS and YFSETQ.

This clonotype has at least ten counts. V is TRBV5-8 and J is TRBJ1-5; D remains unclear. The CDR3 has 12 amino acids. CDR1 SGHTS and CDR2 YDEGEE come from the germline V gene. The V end was cut by 0 bases, the J end by 7 bases, with 5 bases between. CDR3 nucleotides: TGTGCCAGCAGCTTGGTATCACAGCCCCAGCATTTT. It encodes CASSLVSQPQHF. Using reference TRBV5-8 and TRBJ1-5 for the parts outside the CDR3, the full variable domain is EAGVTQSPTHLIKTRGQQATLRCSPISGHTSVYWYQQALGLGLQFLLWYDEGEERNRGNFPPRFSGRQFPNYSSELNVNALELEDSALYLCASSLVSQPQHFGDGTRLSIL.

In this sample, this clonotype turned up a few times. This chain connects TRBV5-5 to TRBJ1-1; D is perhaps TRBD1 (5 bases). Germline CDR1 is SGHKS and CDR2 is YYEKEE (reference sequence). The CDR3 totals 14 residues. V lost 5 bases and J 7 bases, leaving 18 bases between the germline ends. CDR3 region: CASSPIRGASEAFF. The DNA of the CDR3 is TGTGCCAGCAGTCCAATTCGAGGGGCCAGTGAAGCTTTCTTT.

This clonotype was seen a handful of times. The rearrangement joins TRBV7-6 to TRBJ2-5; maybe TRBD2 (6 bases). Trimming cost V 5 bases and J 0 bases, with 13 bases left between them. Germline values: CDR1 SGHVS, CDR2 FNYEAQ. The CDR3 is made up of 15 amino acids. In nucleotides, the CDR3 is TGTGCCAGCAGCGAATACGGGACTTACCAAGAGACCCAGTACTTC. This gives the protein CASSEYGTYQETQYF.

The rearrangement joins TRBV5-4 to TRBJ2-7; 10 positions match TRBD2. CDR1 and CDR2 (germline): SGHNT, YYREEE (reference sequence). This CDR3 spans 18 amino acids. Trimming cost V 3 bases and J 0 bases; bases outside gene matches: 12. In DNA, the CDR3 is TGTGCCAGCAGCTCACGCTCGGAGCGGGGGGGCCCCTCCTACGAGCAGTACTTC. Translation: CASSSRSERGGPSYEQYF.

This clonotype has more than one count but fewer than ten. The chain recombines TRBV29-1 with TRBJ2-7; 9 bases are a match to TRBD1. Germline trimming cut 7 bases from V and 6 bases from J; bases unmatched to any gene: 4. Per germline, CDR1 SQVTM and CDR2 ANQGSEA. The CDR3 is 11 residues long. Here the CDR3 DNA reads TGCAGCGGGGGACAGGGCCTCGAGCAGTACTTC. The encoded protein is CSGGQGLEQYF.

At least ten counts were recorded for this clonotype. The rearrangement links TRBV13 to TRBJ2-7, with 12 bases matching TRBD2. V was pared by 5 bases and J by 3 bases, with 2 bases of the junction left unmatched. The V gene's germline CDR1 is PRHDT and CDR2 FYEKMQ (reference sequence). This CDR3 region has 14 residues. In DNA, the CDR3 is TGTGCCAGCAGCGTGGGACTAGCGGGCTACGAGCAGTACTTC. Residues: CASSVGLAGYEQYF.

The rearrangement uses TRBV20-1 and TRBJ1-6, with no clear D. This CDR3 comprises 12 residues. V lost 1 base, J lost 8 bases, and 6 bases lay in between. The V gene's germline CDR1 is DFQATT and CDR2 SNEGSKA (reference sequence). The CDR3 reads CSARVGDSPLHF. DNA for the CDR3: TGCAGTGCTAGAGTTGGCGATTCACCCCTCCACTTT.